This T cell receptor (beta chain) emerged from a study of post-analysis software for immune sequencing data. Across the whole study: The study covered relapsing-remitting, secondary progressive and progressive-relapsing courses of multiple sclerosis. Points from the study as a whole: Strong co-clustering by F measure was seen for same-batch samples. Patients with multiple sclerosis recorded significantly lower normalized Chao1 diversity than controls, the study found. Comparison of patients with controls showed about 5 TRBV segments more frequent in patients, TRBV5-6, TRBV5-1 and TRBV20-1 among them.

About this clonotype: Its antigen remains unknown.

Carried by the TCR beta cDNA libraries were unique molecular identifiers. The authors obtained roughly 500,000 cDNA molecules from approximately 1 to 10 million T cells. TCRdb reprocessed the PCR reads via MiXCR and lists one record per CDR3 protein. The table has roughly 670,000 distinct CDR3 sequences, over 45% seen once. The CDR3 sequence is 18 residues long. Germline values: CDR1 LGHNA, CDR2 YNFKEQ. Between the trimmed V and J ends, which lost 0 bases and 4 bases, there was a span of 18 bases. This clonotype originated in a girl aged 2 to 9 with multiple sclerosis. This sequence joins TRBV4-2 and TRBJ2-2; D uncertain. The sample comprised blood. The CDR3 loop reads CASSQDRVGSLATGELFF. The CDR3 region has the DNA TGTGCCAGCAGCCAAGATCGCGTAGGGTCCTTGGCCACCGGGGAGCTGTTTTTT.